This TCR beta chain stems from a study of Ad26.COV2.S vaccination and SARS-CoV-2 variants (dated by TCRdb to the early 2020s). In the study overall: Vaccine-arm donors were drawn from COV1001, a multicentre, randomized, double-blind, placebo-controlled phase I-IIa trial of Ad26.COV2.S in healthy adults. Dosing of Ad26.COV2.S was intramuscular, at either 5x10^10 or 1x10^11 viral particles, delivered as one shot or as two shots spaced 56 days apart. TCRbeta repertoire sequencing served as the tool for gauging how specific and how broad the SARS-CoV-2-reactive T cell receptors were following Ad26.COV2.S vaccination. The TCR-sequenced set comprised approximately 30 samples: some 20 Ad26.COV2.S vaccine recipients, 5 placebo recipients and 8 SARS-CoV-2 convalescent individuals. Trial participants were randomized into five groups of five: low-dose or high-dose Ad26.COV2.S given once or twice, or placebo on both occasions. Investigators did not know the trial group allocation while performing experiments and assessing outcomes.

With regard to this clone: The clone's antigen remains unknown. The sample holds no much larger clone one base away, and base qualities are not on file.

In light of the paper, this sample's treatment or condition label describes: 19 received Ad26.COV2.S at low or high dose, single or two shots; 5 received placebo; per-sample allocation not given. For vaccine and placebo recipients, the sequenced repertoires came from samples collected on day 63 after the first injection. Between 29 July and 7 August 2020, Cohort 1b enrolled around 24 adults aged 18-55 years at one site in Boston, USA. Ad26.COV2.S consisted of a replication-incompetent adenovirus type 26 vector by which a prefusion-stabilized SARS-CoV-2 spike protein from the original Wuhan strain was expressed. The CDR3 contains 16 residues, cysteine and phenylalanine counted. The retained sequence is limited to the CDR3, 48 bases, with the frame set at the first base. Sequences SGHTA (CDR1) and FQGNSA (CDR2) are obtained from the germline V gene. Trimming at the junction amounts to 3 bases on V and 1 base on J, and the germline ends lie 12 bases apart.

The immunoSEQ Assay was the method used to sequence TCRbeta CDR3 regions. After extraction, genomic DNA underwent amplification by bias-controlled multiplex PCR, followed by high-throughput sequencing. For the original study's pipeline: To quantify the absolute abundance of every unique TCRbeta CDR3 region, sequences were collapsed and filtered. Usable DNA was measured by amplifying reference genes present in all nucleated cells, and TCRbeta template counts were normalized to that usable DNA to estimate T cell fraction. Repertoire TCRs were annotated as SARS-CoV-2-specific when V gene, CDR3 amino acid sequence and J gene were exactly matched to a known reactive TCR set. The reference SARS-CoV-2 TCR set came from MIRA and was filtered for enrichment in COVID-19-positive ImmuneCODE repertoires, removing public or cross-reactive TCRs. Using the MIRA antigens, annotated TCRs were further analysed by specific ORF or by position within an ORF. Breadth was defined as annotated unique rearrangements over total unique productive rearrangements; depth was the summed frequency of those rearrangements. Group comparisons of TCR breadth used two-sided Wilcoxon rank-sum tests. Entries here come from immuneACCESS through TCRdb and include only in-frame sequences with V and J called. Some clones fail to appear in such tables; in the studies checked, an unresolved V gene covers under half of the shortfall, and the cause of the remainder is unknown. D and trimming were read from the DNA, whereas the V and J calls and clone size are those reported in that table. This sample is represented by about 500,000 clones; 70% to 90% of them were singletons. About 1.5% of the sample comes from the top ten.

Paper-wide results and their limitations: After vaccination, substantial breadth of spike-specific CD8+ and CD4+ T cell responses was reported. The study lacked the statistical power to compare responses across vaccine doses or regimens. The authors noted that total T cell responses may have been underestimated by the TCR breadth and depth analyses. Ad26.COV2.S recipients had higher spike-specific TCR breadth than placebo recipients (P = 0.0014). Non-spike TCR breadth was comparable between vaccine and placebo recipients, consistent with the vaccine containing only spike.

This material consisted of peripheral blood, taken in a trial of Ad26.COV2.S vaccine versus placebo. The chain uses TRBV7-2 and TRBJ2-2, with TRBD2 tentatively as D gene (5 bases match). This receptor was obtained from a person aged 18 to 59 who received the Ad26.COV2.S COVID-19 vaccine or a placebo. The CDR3 protein: CASSFGFGMNTGELFF. At the DNA level, the sequence is TGTGCCAGCAGCTTTGGGTTCGGGATGAACACCGGGGAGCTGTTTTTT.